These 2 T cell receptor beta chains share one sample of origin, sequenced in a study of shared clonotypes between healthy human individuals. This table comes from immunoSEQ multiplex PCR, and its TCRdb copy is limited to in-frame clones, with some not included. The data contain about 690,000 clones, 80% to 95% of them singletons. Sequenced material: memory CD8+ T cells from PBMCs. The subset: CD45RO+ cells pooled with CCR7-negative TemRA cells. The receptors derive from a man in his late teens or twenties in good health. Some clones in this sample may be carry-over from other donors' samples.

This clone was recorded a few times. This chain connects TRBV7-9 to TRBJ1-1; 11 positions agree with TRBD1. Per the germline V gene, CDR1 is SEHNR and CDR2 is FQNEAQ (reference sequence). The CDR3 length is 17 residues. Trimming cost V 5 bases and J 1 base; bases outside gene matches: 9. The CDR3 DNA follows: TGTGCCAGCAGCCCGGACAGGGGGCGTATTGGGAACACTGAAGCTTTCTTT. It translates to CASSPDRGRIGNTEAFF.

The rearrangement links TRBV4-1 to TRBJ1-5, with D uncertain. The germline V gene has CDR1 MGHRA and CDR2 YSYEKL. This CDR3 spans 13 amino acids. V lost 3 bases and J lost 3, with 6 bases in between. This chain's CDR3 is CASSQGDNQPQHF. DNA of the CDR3: TGCGCCAGCAGCCAGGGAGACAATCAGCCCCAGCATTTT.